This entry lists 29 T cell receptor beta chains sequenced from one sample in a study of T-cell reconstitution after alpha-beta-depleted transplantation in children. Unique molecular identifiers were incorporated when the TCRbeta library was constructed. Using its own MiXCR run on the PCR reads, TCRdb lists one record per CDR3 protein. The sample lists approximately 400,000 distinct CDR3 sequences; 11% were seen once. The sample consisted of PBMCs from the stem cell graft donor, taken from the stem cell graft. These receptor sequences come from a human donor who donated a stem cell graft to a child with acute myeloid leukemia.

V gene TRBV5-1 combines with J gene TRBJ1-1, with a possible D match to TRBD1 (5 bases). This CDR3 contains 12 residues. Germline CDR1 and CDR2: SGHRS and YFSETQ. Between the trimmed V and J ends, which lost 3 bases and 3 bases, there was a span of 6 bases. CDR3 protein: CASSSQDTEAFF. In DNA form, the CDR3 reads TGCGCCAGCAGCTCACAGGACACTGAAGCTTTCTTT.

J is TRBJ2-5 and V is TRBV5-8; D is uncertain. Trimming took off 4 bases at V and 3 bases at J, with 22 bases between the two ends. Germline assignment: CDR1 SGHTS and CDR2 YDEGEE. The CDR3 length is 17 residues. The CDR3 nucleotides are TGTGCCAGCAGCCGCGCACTGTTGGGAATCGGAGAAGAGACCCAGTACTTC. The encoded protein is CASSRALLGIGEETQYF.

A few counts support this clonotype. The J gene is TRBJ2-5, the V gene TRBV12-3 or TRBV12-4; D assignment may be TRBD1 or TRBD2 (5 bases each). Trimming took off 2 bases at V and 1 base at J, with 8 bases between the two ends. The CDR3 consists of 14 residues. CDR3 region: CASSLPGTQETQYF. The CDR3 nucleotides are TGTGCCAGCAGTTTACCGGGGACCCAAGAGACCCAGTACTTC.

There are a few counts of this clonotype. The chain joins TRBV5-1 to TRBJ2-7; D is undetermined. Trimming pared 0 bases from V and 0 bases from J, leaving 7 bases between. CDR1 is SGHRS and CDR2 is YFSETQ in the germline V gene. The CDR3 contains 14 residues. CDR3: CASSLAPSSYEQYV. The CDR3 coding sequence is TGCGCCAGCAGCTTGGCTCCGAGCTCCTACGAGCAGTACGTC.

Only a few counts were recorded for this clonotype. CDR3 in DNA: TGTGCCAGCAGCCATCCAGGGCTGGGGGATGGCTACACCTTC. Protein: CASSHPGLGDGYTF. This chain joins TRBV4-2 and TRBJ1-2, with D tentatively TRBD1 (5 bases). Looked up from germline, CDR1 is LGHNA and CDR2 is YNFKEQ. This CDR3 is 14 amino acids long. V was pared by 3 bases and J by 6 bases, with 14 bases between.

This clonotype has only one observation. V is TRBV29-1 and J is TRBJ2-5; D is unresolved. The germline V gene has CDR1 SQVTM and CDR2 ANQGSEA. The CDR3 length is 14 residues. Trimming removed 3 bases at V and 0 bases at J, with 11 bases between. The chain's CDR3 is CSVEPLQHQETQYF. The CDR3 DNA follows: TGCAGCGTTGAGCCCCTACAACACCAAGAGACCCAGTACTTC.

This clonotype was counted between two and nine times. The chain uses TRBV9 and TRBJ2-1; D is possibly TRBD2 (5 bases). Germline values: CDR1 SGDLS, CDR2 YYNGEE. The CDR3 has 15 amino acids. V was cut by 3 bases and J by 6 bases, with 16 bases left in between. CDR3 DNA sequence: TGTGCCAGCAGCGGGAGGAGCGGCTCCCTCAATGAGCAGTTCTTC. Its protein product is CASSGRSGSLNEQFF.

This clonotype was seen repeatedly, ten times or more. CDR3 amino acids: CASSLDQGGTVGNNEQFF. Here the CDR3 DNA reads TGTGCCAGCAGCTTAGATCAAGGGGGGACGGTTGGGAACAATGAGCAGTTCTTC. The rearrangement joins TRBV11-2 to TRBJ2-1, with D tentatively TRBD1 or TRBD2 (6 bases each). V lost 0 bases and J 5 bases, leaving 20 bases between the germline ends. This CDR3 region has 18 residues. CDR1 is SGHAT and CDR2 is FQNNGV in the germline V gene.

The chain has TRBV20-1 and TRBJ1-4; tentatively, D is TRBD1 (6 bases). This CDR3 contains 13 residues. Trimming shortened V by 5 bases and J by 7 bases, and 14 bases separated the two germline ends. Germline assignment: CDR1 DFQATT and CDR2 SNEGSKA (reference sequence). CDR3 sequence reads: CSAFTGCREKLFF. In nucleotides, the CDR3 is TGCAGTGCTTTTACAGGGTGCCGTGAAAAACTGTTTTTT.

This clonotype has at least ten counts. The V call is TRBV29-1, the J call TRBJ1-1; 8 bases map to TRBD1. Trimming removed 6 bases from V and 8 bases from J; junction bases left unmatched: 5. The CDR3 has 11 amino acids. CDR1 is SQVTM and CDR2 is ANQGSEA in the germline V gene. CDR3 sequence reads: CSVDREIEAFF. The CDR3 nucleotides read TGCAGCGTGGACAGGGAGATCGAAGCTTTCTTT.

The chain carries TRBV12-3 or TRBV12-4 and TRBJ2-1, with D unclear. V lost 6 bases and J lost 3, with 6 bases in between. There are 12 residues in the CDR3. The CDR3 DNA sequence: TGTGCCAGCAGGGCGGACTACAATGAGCAGTTCTTC. Encoded protein: CASRADYNEQFF.

This chain links TRBV7-8 with TRBJ2-5; D unresolved. Germline loops: CDR1 SGHVS, CDR2 FQNEAQ. The CDR3 covers 14 residues. V lost 5 bases and J lost 5, with 15 bases in between. This CDR3 reads CASSLLYTQETQYF. DNA for the CDR3: TGTGCCAGCAGCCTCCTCTACACTCAGGAGACCCAGTACTTC.

The chain combines TRBV7-6 with TRBJ1-5; 7 nucleotides agree with TRBD1. V trimming: 10 bases; J trimming: 3 bases; junction bases outside the gene matches: 12. Germline V gene lookup returns CDR1 SGHVS and CDR2 FNYEAQ. This CDR3 comprises 15 residues. In nucleotides, the CDR3 is TGTGCCACTACCCCTCCAACAGGGGACAATCAGCCCCAGCATTTT. Its translation is CATTPPTGDNQPQHF. Full variable domain (missing parts from reference TRBV7-6 and TRBJ1-5): GAGVSQSPRYKVTKRGQDVALRCDPISGHVSLYWYRQALGQGPEFLTYFNYEAQQDKSGLPNDRFSAERPEGSISTLTIQRTEQRDSAMYRCATTPPTGDNQPQHFGDGTRLSIL.

This rearrangement joins TRBV7-2 to TRBJ2-7; 13 bases line up with TRBD2. Per germline, CDR1 SGHTA and CDR2 FQGNSA. J was trimmed by 9 bases and V by 5 bases; bases with no gene match: 4. CDR3 length: 13 residues. Here the CDR3 DNA reads TGTGCCAGCAGCCCAGGACTAGCGGGGGTGCAGTACGTC. It specifies CASSPGLAGVQYV.

This chain uses TRBV29-1 with TRBJ2-2; maybe TRBD1 (5 bases). CDR3 length: 14 amino acids. The germline V gene encodes CDR1 SQVTM and CDR2 ANQGSEA. With 6 bases removed from V and 0 bases from J, the gap between germline ends came to 11 bases. The CDR3 spells CSVAATANTGELFF. The CDR3 nucleotides read TGCAGCGTGGCCGCGACAGCGAACACCGGGGAGCTGTTTTTT.

The table lists this clonotype with many counts. V and J are TRBV27 and TRBJ1-4; D is undetermined. The CDR3 sequence is 15 residues long. The germline V gene has CDR1 MNHEY and CDR2 SMNVEV (reference sequence). The germline V and J ends were trimmed by 8 bases and 7 bases, with 20 bases remaining between them. CDR3 bases: TGTGCCAGCCGGCTTCTGGGAGTGGGTGGTGAAAAACTGTTTTTT. Its translation is CASRLLGVGGEKLFF.

This clonotype was observed a handful of times. The chain is built from TRBV5-1 and TRBJ2-3; TRBD2 matches 13 bases. Germline V lookup: CDR1 SGHRS, CDR2 YFSETQ. The CDR3 covers 14 residues. V lost 4 bases, J lost 9 bases, and 5 bases stayed unmatched. CDR3 region: CASSQGTSGTTQYF. The CDR3 bases are TGCGCCAGCAGCCAAGGGACTAGCGGGACGACGCAGTATTTT.

This clonotype was counted many times. The chain is built from TRBV5-1 and TRBJ2-1; 12 bases are shared with TRBD2. Unmatched junction bases numbered 11, after V lost 4 bases and J lost 0 bases. The CDR3 contains 19 residues. Germline V gene data show CDR1 as SGHRS and CDR2 as YFSETQ. CDR3 sequence reads: CASSRTGLAGSSSYNEQFF. The CDR3 nucleotides are TGCGCCAGCAGCCGTACTGGACTAGCGGGGTCGAGCTCCTACAATGAGCAGTTCTTC.

The genes are TRBV5-5 and TRBJ2-7, with a possible D match to TRBD2 (6 bases). This CDR3 is built from 14 residues. V lost 1 base, J lost 3 bases, and 11 bases lay in between. Germline CDR1 and CDR2: SGHKS and YYEKEE (reference sequence). CDR3 sequence reads: CASSLRTGDYEQYF. CDR3 DNA: TGTGCCAGCAGCTTGCGTACGGGAGACTACGAGCAGTACTTC.

There are a few counts of this clonotype. The CDR3 here is CASSLATSAAPYNEQFF. The CDR3 DNA reads TGTGCCAGCAGCTTGGCGACTAGCGCGGCCCCCTACAATGAGCAGTTCTTC. The genes are TRBV5-4 and TRBJ2-1, with TRBD2 matching over 8 bases. The germline CDR1 and CDR2 sequences are SGHNT and YYREEE (reference sequence). This CDR3 contains 17 residues. V shed 0 bases and J 2 bases; nucleotides not matched to a gene: 7.

This clonotype was detected only a few times. V is TRBV5-6 and J is TRBJ2-1; TRBD1 might be the D (6 bases). Germline V CDR1 and CDR2: SGHDT, YYEEEE. This CDR3 has 17 amino acids. The ends were cut back, 6 bases at V and 4 bases at J, with 23 bases in the middle. As DNA, the CDR3 is TGTGCCAGCATCTCCTACGTGGGTACGGGACAATACAATGAGCAGTTCTTC. It specifies CASISYVGTGQYNEQFF.

This clonotype has a handful of counts. This chain connects TRBV19 to TRBJ1-4; unclear D gene. Germline-derived CDR1 and CDR2 are LNHDA and SQIVND (reference sequence). V lost 3 bases and J lost 0, with 8 bases in between. The CDR3 length is 15 residues. CDR3 sequence: CASSISSATNEKLFF. DNA of the CDR3: TGTGCCAGTAGTATTTCCAGTGCAACTAATGAAAAACTGTTTTTT.

The rearrangement uses TRBV6-1 and TRBJ2-6, with TRBD1 matching 7 bases. The length of the CDR3 is 18 residues. V lost 6 bases, J lost 1 base, and 12 bases stayed unmatched. Germline V gives CDR1 MNHNS, CDR2 SASEGT. In nucleotides, the CDR3 is TGTGCCAGCAGATCATTCACAGGGGCAGGGTCTGGGGCCAACGTCCTGACTTTC. Amino acid sequence: CASRSFTGAGSGANVLTF.

This clonotype was picked up a small number of times. This chain joins TRBV10-3 and TRBJ2-1, with a tentative D call TRBD2 (5 bases). The V and J ends lost 1 base and 7 bases respectively, with 11 bases between them. In germline, CDR1 is ENHRY, CDR2 SYGVKD. The CDR3 spans 14 residues. DNA for the CDR3: TGTGCCATCAGTGAGTTAGGACTGACTAATGAGCAGTTCTTC. This encodes CAISELGLTNEQFF.

The CDR3 loop is CASSLETGSSGNTIYF. Here the CDR3 DNA reads TGTGCCAGCAGCTTAGAAACTGGCAGCTCTGGAAACACCATATATTTT. The chain links TRBV7-6 to TRBJ1-3; no reliable D call. The CDR3 is 16 amino acids. Germline lookup yields CDR1 SGHVS and CDR2 FNYEAQ. The V gene lost 1 base and the J gene lost 0 bases, with 10 bases spanning the gap.

Only a few counts were recorded for this clonotype. The chain combines TRBV12-3 or TRBV12-4 with TRBJ2-2; weak D call: TRBD2 (7 bases). The CDR3 contains 16 residues. The V and J ends lost 7 bases and 0 bases respectively, with 15 bases between them. The DNA of the CDR3 is TGTGCCAGCACCGTCTGGGGGGGGCCGAACACCGGGGAGCTGTTTTTT. This codes for CASTVWGGPNTGELFF.

This clonotype was seen repeatedly, ten times or more. V is TRBV11-1 and J is TRBJ2-2, with a possible D match to TRBD2 (5 bases). The CDR3 is 15 amino acids. The V end lost 4 bases, the J end lost 5 bases, and 14 bases lay between the germline ends. Germline-derived CDR1 and CDR2 are SGHAT and FQDESV (reference sequence). DNA for the CDR3: TGTGCCAGCAGCTCTAGGGTGACTACGACCGGGGAGCTGTTTTTT. Translated, it gives CASSSRVTTTGELFF.

The CDR3 region is CASRKWGTGANVLTF. Here the CDR3 DNA reads TGCGCCAGCAGAAAATGGGGTACTGGGGCCAACGTCCTGACTTTC. This chain joins TRBV23-1 and TRBJ2-6; no clear D gene. TRBV23-1 is known as an ORF, though its function is uncertain. V gave up 6 bases and J gave up 2 bases, with 11 bases separating them. The CDR3 is 15 amino acids.

The chain joins TRBV25-1 to TRBJ1-2, with unresolved D. V shed 1 base and J shed 2 bases, with 8 bases lying between them. This CDR3 is built from 14 residues. Germline lookup yields CDR1 MGHDK and CDR2 SYGVNS. DNA of the CDR3: TGTGCCAGCAGTGAATTTGGCGAAAACTATGGCTACACCTTC. It yields the protein CASSEFGENYGYTF.